The clone carrying this T cell receptor (beta chain) has a handful of counts. This specimen belongs to a study of PD-1 blockade in classical Hodgkin lymphoma. Measured with immunoSEQ multiplex PCR; TCRdb has only the in-frame clones, and not every one. Among roughly 140,000 clones listed, about four fifths were seen once. All patients experienced relapse after autologous stem cell transplantation, and brentuximab vedotin exposure was variable. The sample consisted of peripheral blood mononuclear cells (PBMCs), taken before the second cycle of nivolumab. The receptor comes from a human donor with classical Hodgkin lymphoma.

CDR3 coding DNA: TGTGCCAGCAGTCCGGGGAGAACTAATGAAAAACTGTTTTTT. Its translation: CASSPGRTNEKLFF. This rearrangement joins TRBV27 to TRBJ1-4; unclear D gene. The ends were cut back, 5 bases at V and 1 base at J, with 8 bases in the middle. The CDR3 contains 14 residues. Germline V lookup: CDR1 MNHEY, CDR2 SMNVEV (reference sequence).